A single sample gave rise to the 16 T cell receptor beta chains below, sequenced in a study of blood T cell repertoires in COVID-19 (TCRdb year 2020). The library came from the immunoSEQ multiplex PCR assay. Here the immuneACCESS table is served through TCRdb, limited to in-frame sequences with V and J called. Missing clones are a known gap in these copies; in checked studies unresolved V genes cover under half, and the rest lacks a known reason. For this sample there are some 270,000 clones; around 88% appear just once. The ten largest make up approximately 5% of the sample. Sequenced input: peripheral blood. These receptors were obtained from a woman aged 80 or older with COVID-19, enrolled during active disease.

This chain connects TRBV28 to TRBJ2-7; D call uncertain. Germline CDR1 reads MDHEN; CDR2 reads SYDVKM. The CDR3 contains 12 residues. Trimming cost V 4 bases and J 4 bases, with 8 bases left between them. Here the CDR3 reads CASSSSVYEQYF. Written as DNA, the CDR3 is TGTGCCAGCAGTTCCTCGGTTTACGAGCAGTACTTC.

The chain carries TRBV19 and TRBJ1-6, with TRBD1 identical over 7 bases. V lost 4 bases, J lost 14 bases, and 5 bases stayed unmatched. This CDR3 is 12 amino acids long. The V gene's germline CDR1 is LNHDA and CDR2 SQIVND (reference sequence). DNA for the CDR3: TGTGCCAGTAGTACACAGGGGCGGGCCCTCCACTTT. Translation gives CASSTQGRALHF.

CDR3 sequence (DNA): TGCGCCAGCAGCCGGACAGGGAGGACTGAAGCTTTCTTT. This encodes CASSRTGRTEAFF. The chain couples TRBV4-3 to TRBJ1-1; 8 nucleotides line up with TRBD1. Losses at the gene ends were 4 bases for V and 5 bases for J; bases not matched to a gene: 3. The CDR3 spans 13 residues. Looked up from germline, CDR1 is LGHNA and CDR2 is YSLEER.

V usage is TRBV10-3 and J usage is TRBJ2-6, with 7 bases aligning to TRBD2. The junction had 4 bases not matched to a gene; V was cut back by 6 bases and J by 2 bases. The CDR3 has 15 residues. From germline, CDR1 is ENHRY and CDR2 SYGVKD. CDR3 DNA sequence: TGTGCCATCAGCGGGGGGTTCGCTGGGGCCAACGTCCTGACTTTC. This sequence encodes CAISGGFAGANVLTF.

The chain has TRBV7-2 and TRBJ2-2, with 9 positions matching TRBD2. The CDR3 is 17 amino acids. Trimming cost V 3 bases and J 0 bases; bases outside gene matches: 5. Per germline, CDR1 SGHTA and CDR2 FQGNSA. The CDR3 reads CASSLFSGGPNTGELFF. The CDR3, as DNA: TGTGCCAGCAGCTTGTTTAGCGGGGGCCCGAACACCGGGGAGCTGTTTTTT. Full variable domain (missing parts from reference TRBV7-2 and TRBJ2-2): GAGVSQSPSNKVTEKGKDVELRCDPISGHTALYWYRQSLGQGLEFLIYFQGNSAPDKSGLPSDRFSAERTGGSVSTLTIQRTQQEDSAVYLCASSLFSGGPNTGELFFGEGSRLTVL.

This chain joins TRBV5-8 and TRBJ2-2, with TRBD2 matching over 13 bases. The CDR3 is 17 amino acids. J gave up 0 bases and V 4 bases, and 3 bases lay outside the gene matches. From germline, CDR1 is SGHTS and CDR2 YDEGEE. CDR3 bases: TGTGCCAGCAGCACGGGACTAGCGGGGACGAACACCGGGGAGCTGTTTTTT. Its translation: CASSTGLAGTNTGELFF.

The chain joins TRBV4-3 to TRBJ1-1; a weak D match, TRBD1 (6 bases). V shed 0 bases and J shed 6 bases, with 11 bases lying between them. The CDR3 totals 14 residues. Germline CDR1 LGHNA, CDR2 YSLEER. This CDR3 is CASSQEQGFAEAFF. Here the CDR3 DNA reads TGCGCCAGCAGCCAAGAACAGGGTTTCGCTGAAGCTTTCTTT.

The chain employs TRBV6-2 or TRBV6-3 and TRBJ2-1; 8 bases are a match to TRBD2. J was trimmed by 9 bases and V by 0 bases; bases with no gene match: 16. Germline CDR1 and CDR2: MNHEY and SVGEGT. This CDR3 is built from 18 residues. This CDR3 reads CASSYSRRGARGSGEQFF. The DNA for the CDR3 is TGTGCCAGCAGTTACTCGAGGCGGGGGGCGCGGGGATCGGGTGAGCAGTTCTTC.

The V and J genes are TRBV19 and TRBJ2-5; tentative D call: TRBD1 (6 bases). Trimming took 5 bases from V and 5 from J, leaving 12 bases between them. The CDR3 runs 13 residues. Germline CDR1 LNHDA, CDR2 SQIVND (reference sequence). CDR3 DNA sequence: TGTGCCAGTAGTCCAGGGGAGCGGGAGACCCAGTACTTC. It is translated as CASSPGERETQYF.

This clone was found once. This rearrangement joins TRBV10-3 to TRBJ2-2; D perhaps matches TRBD1 (6 bases). CDR1 and CDR2 from the germline V gene are ENHRY and SYGVKD. The CDR3 runs to 14 residues. V was shortened by 2 bases and J by 7 bases, with 11 bases between the two germline ends. CDR3 in DNA: TGTGCCATCAGTGAGAGGGGGACCAACGGGGAGCTGTTTTTT. It is translated as CAISERGTNGELFF.

CDR3 region: CASSELRGQRNNEQFF. The CDR3 nucleotides are TGCGCCAGCAGTGAGTTGAGGGGACAGAGGAACAATGAGCAGTTCTTC. This chain uses TRBV10-1 with TRBJ2-1; 7 bases map to TRBD1. In germline, CDR1 is WNHNN, CDR2 SYGVQD (reference sequence). V trimming: 1 base; J trimming: 5 bases; junction bases outside the gene matches: 8. CDR3 size: 16 residues.

The rearrangement joins TRBV2 to TRBJ1-3; D may be TRBD1 (6 bases). From germline, CDR1 is SNHLY and CDR2 FYNNEI. CDR3 length: 14 amino acids. The V end was cut by 6 bases, the J end by 0 bases, with 9 bases between. CDR3 DNA: TGTGCCAGCAGAACAGGGATCTCTGGAAACACCATATATTTT. Its protein product is CASRTGISGNTIYF. The entire variable domain, with the rest obtained from reference TRBV2 and TRBJ1-3, is as follows: EPEVTQTPSHQVTQMGQEVILRCVPISNHLYFYWYRQILGQKVEFLVSFYNNEISEKSEIFDDQFSVERPDGSNFTLKIRSTKLEDSAMYFCASRTGISGNTIYFGEGSWLTVV.

The V call is TRBV3-1 (or the pseudogene TRBV3-2), the J call TRBJ1-1, with 9 positions matching TRBD1. There are 13 residues in the CDR3. Looked up from germline, CDR1 is LGHDT and CDR2 is YNNKEL (reference sequence). The trim removed 5 bases at V and 4 bases at J, leaving 2 bases unmatched. The CDR3 loop reads CASSDRGATEAFF. The CDR3 DNA is TGTGCCAGCAGCGACAGGGGGGCCACTGAAGCTTTCTTT.

Comment on this clone: At one end, the junction sequence differs from germline, possibly due to a read error. J is TRBJ1-1 and V is TRBV5-6, with a weak D call TRBD1 (6 bases). Germline V gene data show CDR1 as SGHDT and CDR2 as YYEEEE. This CDR3 is built from 14 residues. In DNA form, the CDR3 reads TGTGCCAGCAGCACCCGGGACACCTGGATAAGGCCTGGGTTT. This sequence encodes CASSTRDTWIRPGF.

The chain employs TRBV21-1 and TRBJ1-5. TRBV21-1 is annotated as a pseudogene. The CDR3 has 14 amino acids. CDR3 region: CASSKDAGNQPQHF. The CDR3 DNA is TGTGCCAGCAGCAAAGACGCGGGCAATCAGCCCCAGCATTTT.

The table lists this clone with a count of one. The genes are TRBV6-5 and TRBJ2-7; 11 nucleotides align to TRBD1. The CDR3 has 15 residues. V shed 6 bases, J shed 1 base, and the junction held 5 bases outside the gene matches. CDR1 is MNHEY and CDR2 is SVGAGI in the germline V gene. In nucleotides, the CDR3 is TGTGCCAGCAGAATCCGGGACAGGGGGTCCTACGAGCAGTACTTC. It specifies CASRIRDRGSYEQYF.